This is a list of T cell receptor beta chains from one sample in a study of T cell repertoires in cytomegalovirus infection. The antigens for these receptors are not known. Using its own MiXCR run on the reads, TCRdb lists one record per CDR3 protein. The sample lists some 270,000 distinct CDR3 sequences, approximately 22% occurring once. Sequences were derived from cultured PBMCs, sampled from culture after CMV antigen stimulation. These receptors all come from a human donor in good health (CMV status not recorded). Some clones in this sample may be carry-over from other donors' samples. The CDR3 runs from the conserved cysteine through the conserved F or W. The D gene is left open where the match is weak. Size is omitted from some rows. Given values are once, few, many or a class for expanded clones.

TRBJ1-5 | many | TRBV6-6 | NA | CASSYSMNQPQHF | TGTGCCAGCAGTTACTCGATGAATCAGCCCCAGCATTTT
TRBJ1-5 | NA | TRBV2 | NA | CASSDRGTQPQHF | TGTGCCAGCAGTGATCGGGGGACTCAGCCCCAGCATTTT
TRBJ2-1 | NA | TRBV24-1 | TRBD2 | CATSGTSGAYNEQFF | TGTGCCACCAGTGGGACTAGCGGGGCATACAATGAGCAGTTCTTC
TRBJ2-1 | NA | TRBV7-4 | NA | CASSFGFIGEQFF | TGTGCCAGCAGCTTTGGCTTCATAGGGGAGCAGTTCTTC
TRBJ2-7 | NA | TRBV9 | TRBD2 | CASSGRLAASSYEQYF | TGTGCCAGCAGCGGGAGACTAGCGGCCTCCTCCTACGAGCAGTACTTC
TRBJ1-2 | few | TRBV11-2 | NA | CASSLVTGVTDYGYTF | TGTGCCAGCAGCTTAGTTACGGGGGTTACTGACTATGGCTACACCTTC
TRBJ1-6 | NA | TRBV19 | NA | CASSTGTVPNSPLHF | TGTGCCAGTAGTACCGGGACGGTGCCTAATTCACCCCTCCACTTT
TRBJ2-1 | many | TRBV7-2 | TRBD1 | CASSPGDRGNEQFF | TGTGCCAGCAGCCCGGGGGACAGGGGCAATGAGCAGTTCTTC
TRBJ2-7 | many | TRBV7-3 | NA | CASSRGVGEQYF | TGTGCCAGCTCCCGGGGAGTTGGAGAGCAGTACTTC
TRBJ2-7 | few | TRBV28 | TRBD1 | CASSSPTGFSYEQYF | TGTGCCAGCAGTTCACCGACAGGGTTTTCCTACGAGCAGTACTTC
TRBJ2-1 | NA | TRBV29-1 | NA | CSATVRPGLPIYFF | TGCAGCGCCACTGTTCGCCCGGGACTCCCCATTTACTTCTTC
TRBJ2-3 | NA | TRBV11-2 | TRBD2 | CANSRGLAGGADTQYF | TGTGCCAACAGCAGAGGACTAGCGGGAGGAGCAGATACGCAGTATTTT
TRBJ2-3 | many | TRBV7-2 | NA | CASSLDIGTDTQYF | TGTGCCAGCAGCTTAGATATAGGTACAGATACGCAGTATTTT
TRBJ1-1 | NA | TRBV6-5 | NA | CASSYYGGIRTEAFF | TGTGCCAGCAGTTACTACGGGGGGATTCGCACTGAAGCTTTCTTT
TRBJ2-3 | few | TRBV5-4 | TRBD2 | CASSPILAATAADTQYF | TGTGCCAGCAGCCCCATACTAGCGGCCACCGCCGCAGATACGCAGTATTTT
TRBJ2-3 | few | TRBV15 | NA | CATSRVQGRKADTQYF | TGTGCCACCAGCAGAGTACAAGGGCGAAAGGCAGATACGCAGTATTTT
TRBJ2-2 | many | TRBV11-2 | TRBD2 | CASSLEASGTGELFF | TGTGCCAGCAGCTTAGAGGCTAGCGGGACCGGGGAGCTGTTTTTT
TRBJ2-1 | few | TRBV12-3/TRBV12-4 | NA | CASRPLRDEQFF | TGTGCCAGCAGACCCCTCCGGGATGAGCAGTTCTTC
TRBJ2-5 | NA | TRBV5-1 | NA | CASSGLVGPQETQYF | TGCGCCAGCAGCGGGTTAGTAGGCCCACAAGAGACCCAGTACTTC
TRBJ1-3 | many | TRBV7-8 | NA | CASSSSPGNTIYF | TGTGCCAGCAGCTCCTCCCCTGGAAACACCATATATTTT
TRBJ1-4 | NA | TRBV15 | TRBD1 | CATSAKYGTGAEKLFF | TGTGCCACCAGCGCGAAATACGGGACAGGAGCTGAAAAACTGTTTTTT
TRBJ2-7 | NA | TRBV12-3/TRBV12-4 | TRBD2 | CASSFTGRTSYEQYF | TGTGCCAGCAGTTTTACCGGGAGGACCTCCTACGAGCAGTACTTC
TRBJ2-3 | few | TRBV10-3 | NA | CAISEGTGDTQYF | TGTGCCATCAGTGAGGGAACAGGAGATACGCAGTATTTT
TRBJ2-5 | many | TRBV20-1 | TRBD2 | CSAEGLAGGPGETQYF | TGCAGTGCTGAAGGACTAGCGGGAGGGCCTGGAGAGACCCAGTACTTC
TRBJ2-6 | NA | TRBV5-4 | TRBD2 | CASRPGLAGSGANVLTF | TGTGCCAGCAGACCGGGACTAGCGGGATCTGGGGCCAACGTCCTGACTTTC
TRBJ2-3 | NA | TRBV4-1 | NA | CASSQEKFLASITDTQYF | TGCGCCAGCAGCCAAGAAAAGTTCCTAGCGAGTATCACAGATACGCAGTATTTT
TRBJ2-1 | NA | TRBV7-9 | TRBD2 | CASSLVAGGLNEQFF | TGTGCCAGCAGCTTAGTAGCGGGAGGGCTCAATGAGCAGTTCTTC
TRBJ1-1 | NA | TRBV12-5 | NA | CASGLVGRPEAFF | TGTGCTAGTGGTTTGGTTGGTCGACCTGAAGCTTTCTTT
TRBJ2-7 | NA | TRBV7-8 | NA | CASSASYNAQYF | TGTGCCAGCAGCGCAAGTTACAATGCGCAGTACTTC
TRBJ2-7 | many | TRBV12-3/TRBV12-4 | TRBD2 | CASSLAGAYEQYF | TGTGCCAGCAGCTTAGCGGGAGCCTACGAGCAGTACTTC
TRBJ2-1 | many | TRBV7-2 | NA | CASSLESSNYNEQFF | TGTGCCAGCAGCTTAGAGAGCAGCAACTACAATGAGCAGTTCTTC
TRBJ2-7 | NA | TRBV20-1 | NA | CSATRSNEQYF | TGCAGTGCTACCCGATCCAACGAGCAGTACTTC
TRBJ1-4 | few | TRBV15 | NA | CATSRDKMPNEKLFF | TGTGCCACCAGCAGAGATAAAATGCCTAATGAAAAACTGTTTTTT
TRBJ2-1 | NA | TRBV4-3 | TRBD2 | CASSQEVSSGFVGYNEQFF | TGCGCCAGCAGCCAAGAGGTCTCTAGCGGGTTTGTTGGCTACAATGAGCAGTTCTTC
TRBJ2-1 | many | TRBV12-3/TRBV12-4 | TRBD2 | CASSLLAGSYNEQFF | TGTGCCAGCAGCTTACTAGCGGGGTCATACAATGAGCAGTTCTTC
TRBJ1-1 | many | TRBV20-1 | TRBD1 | CSAITGASEAFF | TGCAGTGCAATAACAGGGGCCTCTGAAGCTTTCTTT
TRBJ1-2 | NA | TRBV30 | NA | CAWSPYVAGDGYTF | TGTGCCTGGAGCCCGTACGTGGCAGGGGATGGCTACACCTTC
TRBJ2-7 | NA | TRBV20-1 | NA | CSARGVRDYEQYF | TGCAGTGCTAGAGGGGTCCGAGATTACGAGCAGTACTTC
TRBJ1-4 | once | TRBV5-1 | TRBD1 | CASGSQGANEKLFF | TGCGCCAGCGGATCGCAGGGGGCAAATGAAAAACTGTTTTTT
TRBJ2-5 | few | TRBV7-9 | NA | CASSPMEGLETQYF | TGTGCCAGCAGCCCTATGGAGGGGTTGGAGACCCAGTACTTC
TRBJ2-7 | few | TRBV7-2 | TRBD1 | CASSSRDRYYEQYF | TGTGCCAGCAGCTCCCGGGACAGGTACTACGAGCAGTACTTC
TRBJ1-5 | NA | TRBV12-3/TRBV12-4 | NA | CASSLGGSGNQPQHF | TGTGCCAGCAGTTTAGGGGGGTCGGGCAATCAGCCCCAGCATTTT
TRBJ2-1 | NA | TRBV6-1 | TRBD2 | CASSEVGTSSEQFF | TGTGCCAGCAGTGAGGTTGGGACTAGCAGCGAGCAGTTCTTC
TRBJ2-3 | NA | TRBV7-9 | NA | CASSEVGFGDTQYF | TGTGCCAGCAGCGAAGTGGGTTTCGGAGATACGCAGTATTTT
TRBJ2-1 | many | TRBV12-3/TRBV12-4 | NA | CASSRRGQEGWQFF | TGTGCCAGCAGTAGGAGAGGACAAGAGGGATGGCAGTTCTTC
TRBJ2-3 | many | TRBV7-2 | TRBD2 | CASSLVFPASGPPGSTDTQYF | TGTGCCAGCAGCTTAGTTTTCCCTGCTAGCGGGCCCCCTGGTAGCACAGATACGCAGTATTTT
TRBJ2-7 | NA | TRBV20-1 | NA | CSAPDGYEQYF | TGCAGTGCCCCGGACGGATACGAGCAGTACTTC
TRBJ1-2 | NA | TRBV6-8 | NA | CASSYSSGRPRYGYTF | TGTGCCAGCAGTTACTCGAGCGGCAGGCCCCGCTATGGCTACACCTTC
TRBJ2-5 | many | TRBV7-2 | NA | CASSPQGSRVETQYF | TGTGCCAGCAGCCCTCAGGGGTCGAGGGTAGAGACCCAGTACTTC
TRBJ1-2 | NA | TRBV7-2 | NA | CASSWTGALYGYTF | TGTGCCAGCAGCTGGACTGGGGCCCTCTATGGCTACACCTTC
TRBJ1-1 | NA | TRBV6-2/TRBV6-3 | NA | CASSYWAGQAFF | TGTGCCAGCAGTTATTGGGCGGGGCAAGCTTTCTTT
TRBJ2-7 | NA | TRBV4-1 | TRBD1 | CASSQGDSYEQYF | TGCGCCAGCAGCCAAGGGGACAGCTACGAGCAGTACTTC
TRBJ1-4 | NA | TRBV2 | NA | CASSEGGGRNEKLFF | TGTGCCAGCAGTGAGGGCGGGGGGCGTAATGAAAAACTGTTTTTT
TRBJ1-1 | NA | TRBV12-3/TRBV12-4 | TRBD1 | CASTSLTQGLVGTEAFF | TGTGCCAGCACATCCCTGACACAGGGGCTTGTGGGCACTGAAGCTTTCTTT
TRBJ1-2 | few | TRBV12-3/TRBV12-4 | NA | CASSSSGPLDGYTF | TGTGCCAGCAGCTCCTCCGGCCCCTTGGACGGCTACACCTTC